These T cell receptor beta chains were read from a single sample in a study of blood T cell repertoires in COVID-19. Using immunoSEQ multiplex PCR, the repertoire was profiled, and TCRdb retains in-frame clones only, with some absent. The sample contains roughly 360,000 clones, roughly 90% of which appear only once. Sample: PBMCs or T cells enriched from blood (not recorded which). These receptors all stem from a woman younger than 45 with acute COVID-19. The CDR3 runs from the conserved cysteine through the conserved F or W. A D gene is named only where the DNA matches it firmly.

TRBJ1-2 | TRBV4-2 | TRBD1 | CASSQKTPGQGANTF | TGTGCCAGCAGCCAAAAAACCCCGGGACAGGGGGCCAACACCTTC
TRBJ1-3 | TRBV18 | - | CASSPRSRDGNTIYF | TGTGCCAGCTCACCCAGGTCGAGGGATGGAAACACCATATATTTT
TRBJ1-4 | TRBV13 | - | CASSLRVATNEKLFF | TGTGCCAGCAGCTTACGGGTCGCAACTAATGAAAAACTGTTTTTT
TRBJ2-3 | TRBV9 | - | CASSPAGRTDTQYF | TGTGCCAGCAGCCCAGCGGGTCGCACAGATACGCAGTATTTT
TRBJ1-2 | TRBV27 | - | CASSTQQVPDGYTF | TGTGCCAGCAGTACACAACAGGTCCCGGATGGCTACACCTTC
TRBJ2-1 | TRBV5-1 | TRBD2 | CASSPGTSGGLYNEQFF | TGCGCCAGCAGCCCGGGGACTAGCGGGGGTCTGTACAATGAGCAGTTCTTC
TRBJ2-1 | TRBV19 | TRBD2 | CASSIVAGDNEQFF | TGTGCCAGTAGTATCGTAGCGGGGGACAATGAGCAGTTCTTC
TRBJ2-5 | TRBV4-1 | - | CASSQDPPGGSETQYF | TGCGCCAGCAGCCAAGATCCTCCTGGGGGGAGCGAGACCCAGTACTTC
TRBJ1-5 | TRBV4-1 | - | CASSQGGNQPQHF | TGCGCCAGCAGCCAAGGCGGGAATCAGCCCCAGCATTTT
TRBJ1-4 | TRBV5-1 | TRBD1 | CASSLRGQGGSEKLFF | TGCGCCAGCAGCTTGCGGGGACAGGGCGGGAGTGAAAAACTGTTTTTT
TRBJ2-7 | TRBV7-2 | - | CASSAQGTYYEQYF | TGTGCCAGCAGCGCCCAGGGGACCTACTACGAGCAGTACTTC